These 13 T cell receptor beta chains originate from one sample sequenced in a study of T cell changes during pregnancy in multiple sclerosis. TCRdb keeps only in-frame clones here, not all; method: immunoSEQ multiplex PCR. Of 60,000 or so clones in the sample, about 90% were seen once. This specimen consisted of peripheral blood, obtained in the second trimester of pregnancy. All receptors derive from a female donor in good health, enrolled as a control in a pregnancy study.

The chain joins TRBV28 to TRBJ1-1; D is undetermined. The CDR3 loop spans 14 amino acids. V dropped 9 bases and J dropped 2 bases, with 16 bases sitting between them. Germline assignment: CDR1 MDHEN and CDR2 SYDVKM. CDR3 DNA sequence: TGTGCCAGTGCAGCGAAGTACCTCAACACTGAAGCTTTCTTT. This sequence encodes CASAAKYLNTEAFF. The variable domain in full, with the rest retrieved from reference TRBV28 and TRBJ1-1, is DVKVTQSSRYLVKRTGEKVFLECVQDMDHENMFWYRQDPGLGLRLIYFSYDVKMKEKGDIPEGYSVSREKKERFSLILESASTNQTSMYLCASAAKYLNTEAFFGQGTRLTVV.

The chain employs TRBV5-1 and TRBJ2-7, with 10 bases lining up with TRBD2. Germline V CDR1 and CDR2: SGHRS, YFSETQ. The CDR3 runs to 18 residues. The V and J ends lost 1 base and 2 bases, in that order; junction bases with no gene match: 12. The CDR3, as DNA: TGCGCCAGCAGCTTGAGGACAAATATAGCGGGAGGAACCTACGAGCAGTACTTC. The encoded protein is CASSLRTNIAGGTYEQYF.

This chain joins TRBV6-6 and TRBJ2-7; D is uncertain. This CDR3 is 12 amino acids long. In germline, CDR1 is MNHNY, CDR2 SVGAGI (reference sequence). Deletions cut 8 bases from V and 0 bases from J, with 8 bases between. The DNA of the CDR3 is TGTGCCAGCTCGGTGAGCTCCTACGAGCAGTACTTC. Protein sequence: CASSVSSYEQYF.

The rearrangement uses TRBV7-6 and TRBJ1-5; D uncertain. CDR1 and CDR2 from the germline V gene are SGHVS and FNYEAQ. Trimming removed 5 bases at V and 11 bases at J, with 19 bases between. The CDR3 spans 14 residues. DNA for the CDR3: TGTGCCAGCAGCCTTGGGAGCGGTGGTGGGACCCAGCATTTT. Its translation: CASSLGSGGGTQHF.

CDR3 bases: TGTGCCACCCTCGCCCCTAGCGGGGGGGGTACAGATACGCAGTATTTT. Its translation is CATLAPSGGGTDTQYF. The gene calls are TRBV7-8 and TRBJ2-3; TRBD2 aligns across 12 bases. Germline loops: CDR1 SGHVS, CDR2 FQNEAQ. After removal of 10 bases from V and 3 bases from J, the junction contained 11 bases not matched to a gene. The CDR3 sequence is 16 residues long.

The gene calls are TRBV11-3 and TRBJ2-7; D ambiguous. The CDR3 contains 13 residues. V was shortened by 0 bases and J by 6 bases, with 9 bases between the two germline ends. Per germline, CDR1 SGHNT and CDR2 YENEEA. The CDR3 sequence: CASSLEARSEQYF. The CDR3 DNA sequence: TGTGCCAGCAGCTTAGAGGCGAGGAGCGAGCAGTACTTC.

For the CDR3, the DNA is TGTGCCAGCAGTTACAACCCTCCCGGTCTTGGAAACACCATATATTTT. The encoded protein is CASSYNPPGLGNTIYF. The V gene is TRBV6-5, the J gene TRBJ1-3, with D unresolved. This CDR3 comprises 16 residues. From germline, CDR1 is MNHEY and CDR2 SVGAGI. Between the trimmed V and J ends, which lost 2 bases and 3 bases, there was a span of 14 bases.

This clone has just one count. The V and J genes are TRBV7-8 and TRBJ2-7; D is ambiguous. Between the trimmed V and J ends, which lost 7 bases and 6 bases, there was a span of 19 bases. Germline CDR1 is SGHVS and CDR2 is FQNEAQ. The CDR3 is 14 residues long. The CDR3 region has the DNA TGTGCCAGCATCCTAGGTCCCGGGTCCGGCGAGCAGTACTTC. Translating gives CASILGPGSGEQYF.

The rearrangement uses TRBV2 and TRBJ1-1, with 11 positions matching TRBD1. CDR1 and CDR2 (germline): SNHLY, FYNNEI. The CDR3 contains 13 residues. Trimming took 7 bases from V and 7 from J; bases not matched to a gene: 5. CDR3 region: CASTGQGAYEAFF. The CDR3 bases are TGTGCCAGCACCGGACAGGGGGCATATGAAGCTTTCTTT.

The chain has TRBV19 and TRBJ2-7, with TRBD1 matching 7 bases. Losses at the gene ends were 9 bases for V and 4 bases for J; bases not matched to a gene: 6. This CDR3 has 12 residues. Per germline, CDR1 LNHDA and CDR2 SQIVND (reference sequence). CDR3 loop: CASGDRLYEQYF. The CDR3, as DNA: TGTGCCAGCGGGGACAGACTTTACGAGCAGTACTTC.

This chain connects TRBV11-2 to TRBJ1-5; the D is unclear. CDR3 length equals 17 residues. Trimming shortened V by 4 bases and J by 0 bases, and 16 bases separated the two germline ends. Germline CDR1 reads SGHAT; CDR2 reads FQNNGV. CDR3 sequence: CASSSEFLTHSNQPQHF. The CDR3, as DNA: TGTGCCAGCAGCTCGGAATTCCTGACACATAGCAATCAGCCCCAGCATTTT. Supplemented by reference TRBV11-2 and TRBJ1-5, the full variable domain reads EAGVAQSPRYKIIEKRQSVAFWCNPISGHATLYWYQQILGQGPKLLIQFQNNGVVDDSQLPKDRFSAERLKGVDSTLKIQPAKLEDSAVYLCASSSEFLTHSNQPQHFGDGTRLSIL.

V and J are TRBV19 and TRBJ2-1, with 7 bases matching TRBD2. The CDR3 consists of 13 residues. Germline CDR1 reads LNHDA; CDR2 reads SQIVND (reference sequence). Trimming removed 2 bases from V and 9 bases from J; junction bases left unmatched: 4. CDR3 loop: CASSISGGGEQFF. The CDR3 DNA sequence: TGTGCCAGTAGTATATCAGGCGGGGGTGAGCAGTTCTTC.

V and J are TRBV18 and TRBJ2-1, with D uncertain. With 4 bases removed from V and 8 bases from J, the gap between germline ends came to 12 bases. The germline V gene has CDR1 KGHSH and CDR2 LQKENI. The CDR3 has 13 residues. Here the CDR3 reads CASSRSPHDEQFF. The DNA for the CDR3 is TGTGCCAGCTCACGATCCCCACACGATGAGCAGTTCTTC. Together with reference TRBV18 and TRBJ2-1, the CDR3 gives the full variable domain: NAGVMQNPRHLVRRRGQEARLRCSPMKGHSHVYWYRQLPEEGLKFMVYLQKENIIDESGMPKERFSAEFPKEGPSILRIQQVVRGDSAAYFCASSRSPHDEQFFGPGTRLTVL.